This TCR beta chain was recorded in a study of T cell responses to AZD1222 COVID-19 vaccine. Generated by immunoSEQ multiplex PCR, the TCRdb table keeps only in-frame clones and is missing some. The sample includes about 180,000 clones, roughly 91% seen only once; the top ten take about 2.1%. The germline CDR1 and CDR2 sequences are SGHAT and FQNNGV. The length of the CDR3 is 16 residues. V lost 5 bases and J 3 bases, leaving 19 bases between the germline ends. The receptor's source is an adult who received the AZD1222 COVID-19 vaccine. V and J are TRBV11-2 and TRBJ1-2, with D maybe TRBD1 (6 bases). Source: peripheral blood, taken 28 days after the second AZD1222 dose. The CDR3 DNA reads as TGTGCCAGCAGCCCCCGACAGGCCGGGGGGGACTATGGCTACACCTTC. Translated: CASSPRQAGGDYGYTF.